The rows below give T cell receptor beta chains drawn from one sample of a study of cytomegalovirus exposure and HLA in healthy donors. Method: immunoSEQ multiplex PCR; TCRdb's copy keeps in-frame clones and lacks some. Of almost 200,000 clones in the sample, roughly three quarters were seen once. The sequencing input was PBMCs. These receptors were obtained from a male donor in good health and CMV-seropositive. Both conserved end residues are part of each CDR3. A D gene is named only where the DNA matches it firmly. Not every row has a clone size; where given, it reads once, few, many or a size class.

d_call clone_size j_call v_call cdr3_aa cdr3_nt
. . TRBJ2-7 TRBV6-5 CASSYSTLSSEQYF TGTGCCAGCAGTTACTCGACTCTGTCCAGCGAGCAGTACTTC
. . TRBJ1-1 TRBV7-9 CASSFEAGANTEAFF TGTGCCAGCAGCTTTGAAGCAGGGGCGAACACTGAAGCTTTCTTT
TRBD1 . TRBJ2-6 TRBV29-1 CSVVLDRPGANVLTF TGCAGCGTTGTATTGGACAGGCCTGGGGCCAACGTCCTGACTTTC
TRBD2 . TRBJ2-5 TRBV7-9 CASSLGLAEIQETQYF TGTGCCAGCAGCTTAGGACTAGCGGAAATTCAAGAGACCCAGTACTTC
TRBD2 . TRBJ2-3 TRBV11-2 CASSLVSSGNTDTQYF TGTGCCAGCAGCTTAGTGAGTAGCGGGAATACAGATACGCAGTATTTT
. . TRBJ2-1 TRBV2 CASSETRGYNEQFF TGTGCCAGCAGTGAAACGAGAGGTTACAATGAGCAGTTCTTC
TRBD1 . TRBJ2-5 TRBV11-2 CASSRRDRAAWETQYF TGTGCCAGCAGCCGACGGGACAGGGCAGCTTGGGAGACCCAGTACTTC
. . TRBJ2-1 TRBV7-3 CASSLTLDSNEQFF TGTGCCAGCAGCTTAACCTTGGACTCCAATGAGCAGTTCTTC
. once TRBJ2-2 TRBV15 CATSRVDGGTGELFF TGTGCCACCAGCAGAGTGGACGGAGGCACCGGGGAGCTGTTTTTT
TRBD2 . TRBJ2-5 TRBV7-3 CASSFGTSGKETQYF TGTGCCAGCAGCTTCGGGACTAGCGGGAAAGAGACCCAGTACTTC
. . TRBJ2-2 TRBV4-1 CASSQEDRSTGELFF TGCGCCAGCAGCCAAGAAGACAGGTCCACCGGGGAGCTGTTTTTT
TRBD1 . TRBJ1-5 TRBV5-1 CASSLGQGGPLSNQPQHF TGCGCCAGCAGCTTGGGGCAGGGGGGCCCCCTTAGCAATCAGCCCCAGCATTTT
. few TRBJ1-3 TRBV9 CASSTGSSGNTIYF TGTGCCAGCAGCACAGGGAGCTCTGGAAACACCATATATTTT
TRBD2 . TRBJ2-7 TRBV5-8 CASTRRVAGIYEQYF TGTGCCAGCACCCGCAGGGTAGCGGGAATTTACGAGCAGTACTTC
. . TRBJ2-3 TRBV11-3 CASSLNRAQDTQYF TGTGCCAGCAGCTTAAACCGAGCCCAAGATACGCAGTATTTT
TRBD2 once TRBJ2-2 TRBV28 CASSLGLDAGELFF TGTGCCAGCAGTTTGGGACTAGATGCCGGGGAGCTGTTTTTT
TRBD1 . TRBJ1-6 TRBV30 CAWSLYRGVSPLHF TGTGCCTGGAGTCTATACAGGGGGGTCTCACCCCTCCACTTT